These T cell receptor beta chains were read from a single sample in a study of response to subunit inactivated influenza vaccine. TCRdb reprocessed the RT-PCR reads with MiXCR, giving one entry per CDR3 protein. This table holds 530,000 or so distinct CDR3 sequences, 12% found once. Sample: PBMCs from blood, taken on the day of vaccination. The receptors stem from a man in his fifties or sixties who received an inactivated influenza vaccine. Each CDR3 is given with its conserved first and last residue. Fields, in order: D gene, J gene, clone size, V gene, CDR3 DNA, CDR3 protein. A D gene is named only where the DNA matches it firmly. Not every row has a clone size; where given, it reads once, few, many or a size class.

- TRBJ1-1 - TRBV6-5 TGTGCCAGCAGTTACTCGGGAAGGGGCAGGGAAGCTTTCTTT CASSYSGRGREAFF
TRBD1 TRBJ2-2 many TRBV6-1 TGTGCCAGCAGGACAGGGGGCCCCACCGGGGAGCTGTTTTTT CASRTGGPTGELFF
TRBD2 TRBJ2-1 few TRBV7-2 TGTGCCAGCAGCTTAGCCCCTAGCGGGGGAGCTGAGCAGTTCTTC CASSLAPSGGAEQFF
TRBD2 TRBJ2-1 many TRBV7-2 TGTGCCAGCAGAACTGCGAGCGGGAGTATTTACAATGAGCAGTTCTTC CASRTASGSIYNEQFF
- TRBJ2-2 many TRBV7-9 TGTGCCCGCCCAAATGATCATACCGGGGAGCTGTTTTTT CARPNDHTGELFF
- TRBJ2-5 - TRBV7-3 TGTGCCAGCAGCTTAAGTTCAGCTCAAGAGACCCAGTACTTC CASSLSSAQETQYF
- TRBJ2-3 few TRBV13 TGTGCCAGCAGCTCGCGGACGGGGGCGGGAGCTTTTGATACGCAGTATTTT CASSSRTGAGAFDTQYF
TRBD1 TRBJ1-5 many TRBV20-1 TGCAGTGCTACGACAGGGGGCGGTCAGCCCCAGCATTTT CSATTGGGQPQHF
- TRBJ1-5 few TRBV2 TGTGCCAGCAGTGAATCGGGGTTGAGCAATCAGCCCCAGCATTTT CASSESGLSNQPQHF
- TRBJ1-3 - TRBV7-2 TGTGCCAGCAGCCTTGGCCAAGCTTCCTCTGGAAACACCATATATTTT CASSLGQASSGNTIYF
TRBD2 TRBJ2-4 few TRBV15 TGTGCCACCAGCAGAGGGACTAGCGGGGGGGCCTTC CATSRGTSGGAF
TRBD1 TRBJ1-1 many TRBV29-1 TGCAGCGCCGAAACAGGGGCTAGCACTGAAGCTTTCTTT CSAETGASTEAFF
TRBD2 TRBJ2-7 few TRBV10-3 TGTGCCATCAGTACTAGCGGGAGGACCTACGAGCAGTACTTC CAISTSGRTYEQYF
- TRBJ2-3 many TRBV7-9 TGTGCCAGCAGCTTAGTGGCGGGGTCAGATACGCAGTATTTT CASSLVAGSDTQYF
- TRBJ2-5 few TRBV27 TGTGCCAGCAGTATGGGAAGCGACGGGGAGACCCAGTACTTC CASSMGSDGETQYF
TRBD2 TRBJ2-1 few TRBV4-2 TGTGCCAGCAGCCAAGAACGAGGGACTAGCGGGGGGGTTTCCTACAATGAGCAGTTCTTC CASSQERGTSGGVSYNEQFF
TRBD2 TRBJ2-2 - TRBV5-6 TGTGCCAGCAGCTTGTCAGCGGGGACGAACACCGGGGAGCTGTTTTTT CASSLSAGTNTGELFF
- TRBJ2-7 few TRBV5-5 TGTGCCAGCAGCGTCCAGGACAACTACGAGCAGTACTTC CASSVQDNYEQYF
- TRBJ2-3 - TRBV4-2 TGTGCCAGCAGCCGAAATTCACTAGCAGCTGACACAGATACGCAGTATTTT CASSRNSLAADTDTQYF
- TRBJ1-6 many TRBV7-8 TGTGCCAGCAGCTTAGCCCCAAATTCACCCCTCCACTTT CASSLAPNSPLHF
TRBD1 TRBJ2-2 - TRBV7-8 TGTGCCAGCAGCCGACAGGGAAGTAGCACCGGGGAGCTGTTTTTT CASSRQGSSTGELFF
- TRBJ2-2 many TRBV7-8 TGTGCCAGCAGCTTAGGAAGAATGGGAGCCGGGGAGCTGTTTTTT CASSLGRMGAGELFF
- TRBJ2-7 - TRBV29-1 TGCAGCGTTCGAGGGATTCTGAGCTCCTACGAGCAGTACTTC CSVRGILSSYEQYF
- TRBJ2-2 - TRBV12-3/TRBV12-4 TGTGCCAGCAGTTTTTCGTGGAACACCGGGGAGCTGTTTTTT CASSFSWNTGELFF
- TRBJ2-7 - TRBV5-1 TGCGCCAGCAGACTATCAGGGTTGGCCTACGAGCAGTACTTC CASRLSGLAYEQYF
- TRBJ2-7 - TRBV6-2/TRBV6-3 TGTGCCAGCAGTTACATGAGGACAGCTAGCTCCTACGAGCAGTACTTC CASSYMRTASSYEQYF
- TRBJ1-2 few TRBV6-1 TGTGCCAGCACCAACCAGTTTTCGCAGGGACACAGCTATGGCTACACCTTC CASTNQFSQGHSYGYTF
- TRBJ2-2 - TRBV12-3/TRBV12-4 TGTGCCAGCAGTTTTGGGGCGGGGCTAAACACCGGGGAGCTGTTTTTT CASSFGAGLNTGELFF
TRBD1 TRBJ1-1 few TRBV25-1 TGTGCCAGCACTCCTCAGGGGGCGCACACTGAAGCTTTCTTT CASTPQGAHTEAFF
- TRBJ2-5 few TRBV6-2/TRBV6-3 TGTGCCAGCAGTTACCCTCGGAAAGGACAAGAGACCCAGTACTTC CASSYPRKGQETQYF
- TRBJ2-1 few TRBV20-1 TGCAGTGCTAGTCGGTCCGTCTACAATGAGCAGTTCTTC CSASRSVYNEQFF
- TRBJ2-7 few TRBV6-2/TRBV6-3 TGTGCCAGCAGCCGGGATGGACAGCCAACCTACGAGCAGTACTTC CASSRDGQPTYEQYF
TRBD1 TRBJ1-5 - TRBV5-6 TGTGCCAGCAGCACGGGACAGGGGAGAAATCAGCCCCAGCATTTT CASSTGQGRNQPQHF
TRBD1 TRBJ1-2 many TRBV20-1 TGCAGTGCCAGCGGACAGGGGGTTTATGGCTACACCTTC CSASGQGVYGYTF
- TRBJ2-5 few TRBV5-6 TGTGCCAGCAGCGTTGACCCCCTTCCGGAGACCCAGTACTTC CASSVDPLPETQYF
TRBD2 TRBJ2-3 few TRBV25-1 TGTGCCAGCAGTGCGCAAGCGGGAGGAGTGACAGATACGCAGTATTTT CASSAQAGGVTDTQYF
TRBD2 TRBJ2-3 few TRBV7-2 TGTGCCAGCAGCTTAGTTCCTAGCGGGGGGGCAGATACGCAGTATTTT CASSLVPSGGADTQYF
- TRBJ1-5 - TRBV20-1 TGCAGTGCCGTCCCCCCAGGGAGCAATCAGCCCCAGCATTTT CSAVPPGSNQPQHF
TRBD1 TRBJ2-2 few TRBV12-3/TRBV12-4 TGTGCCGCAGGGGACAGGGTCTGGACCGGGGAGCTGTTTTTT CAAGDRVWTGELFF
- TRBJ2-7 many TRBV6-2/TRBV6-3 TGTGCCAGCAGTTACACGGCCTACGAGCAGTACTTC CASSYTAYEQYF
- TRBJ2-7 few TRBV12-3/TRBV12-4 TGTGCCAGCGGCCTATCAGGCAGTAACTACGAGCAGTACTTC CASGLSGSNYEQYF
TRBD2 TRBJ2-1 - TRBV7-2 TGTGCCAGCAGCCGCGGGTACGGGGGGGCGAATGAGCAGTTCTTC CASSRGYGGANEQFF
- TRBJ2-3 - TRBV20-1 TGCAGTGCTAGTGTGTGGGGCACAGATACGCAGTATTTT CSASVWGTDTQYF
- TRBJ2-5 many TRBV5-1 TGCGCCAGCAGCTTGGGTGGACCCACGTACCAAGAGACCCAGTACTTC CASSLGGPTYQETQYF
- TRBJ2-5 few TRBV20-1 TGCAGTGCTAAACCTGTAAATGGACAGCAAGAGACCCAGTACTTC CSAKPVNGQQETQYF
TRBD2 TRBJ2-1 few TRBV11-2 TGTGCCAGCAGCACCGGGACTAGCGGGGGGGCGAATCGGGGCCCCTACAATGAGCAGTTCTTC CASSTGTSGGANRGPYNEQFF